What follows is one T cell receptor (beta chain) and its context. What it binds is not known. This entry is derived from a study of T-cell reconstitution after alpha-beta-depleted transplantation in children. Whole-study findings and limits: In patients about two months after transplant, alpha-beta T cells reportedly arose from several hundred expanded graft clones. At the one-year point after transplant, T-cell counts and TCRbeta diversity were found to come mostly from T cells that had been newly produced. Surviving thymic progenitors and recipient T cells were the source of high TCRbeta diversity at day 60 in some patients.

The V gene's germline CDR1 is MDHEN and CDR2 SYDVKM. V was trimmed by 6 bases and J by 7 bases, leaving 18 bases between them. The CDR3 sequence is 15 residues long. Construction of the TCRbeta library involved unique molecular identifiers. TCRdb reprocessed the PCR reads via MiXCR and lists one record per CDR3 protein. The data contain hundreds of thousands of distinct CDR3 sequences, 10% to 15% of them singletons. The sequence came from a male patient aged 10-17 years who had a stem cell transplant for acute myeloid leukemia, so the T cells may come from the graft donor. The sample was PBMCs, mostly from graft donor cells, taken 360 days after TCRalphabeta/CD19-depleted stem cell transplant. J is TRBJ2-2 and V is TRBV28; tentatively, D is TRBD1 (5 bases). This CDR3 reads CASSSSRVSGGELFF. CDR3 sequence (DNA): TGTGCCAGCAGCTCATCCAGGGTATCAGGCGGGGAGCTGTTTTTT.